This TCR beta chain was profiled in a study of blood T cell repertoires in COVID-19. Of note for this clone: The conserved closing phenylalanine or tryptophan is absent in this CDR3, likely reflecting a read error. Because the CDR3's place on the DNA is in doubt, the DNA is left out and the CDR3 is given as listed by TCRdb.

This table comes from immunoSEQ multiplex PCR, and its TCRdb copy is limited to in-frame clones, with some not included. The table lists some 150,000 clones, 85% to 90% of them singletons. Sequenced: peripheral blood. The source of this sequence is a woman aged 80 or older in a cohort sampled during active or convalescent COVID-19.

Here the CDR3 reads CASSLMTKQAL. The chain combines TRBV5-8 with TRBJ2-7; the D call of TRBD1 is as the table states it, not checked on the DNA. The CDR3 comprises 11 residues, both ends counted. The germline CDR1 and CDR2 sequences are SGHTS and YDEGEE.